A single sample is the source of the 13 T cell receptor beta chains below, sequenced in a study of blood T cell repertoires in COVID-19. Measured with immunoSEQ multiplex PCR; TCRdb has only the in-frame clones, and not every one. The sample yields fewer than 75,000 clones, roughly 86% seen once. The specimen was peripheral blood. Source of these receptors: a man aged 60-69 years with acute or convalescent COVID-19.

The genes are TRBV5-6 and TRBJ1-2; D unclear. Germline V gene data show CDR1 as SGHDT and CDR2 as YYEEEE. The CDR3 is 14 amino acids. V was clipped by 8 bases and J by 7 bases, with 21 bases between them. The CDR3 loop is CASTPSIRYPGYTF. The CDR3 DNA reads TGTGCCAGTACGCCTAGCATCAGGTACCCTGGCTACACCTTC.

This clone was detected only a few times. This CDR3 is CASSLRTGANEQFF. For the CDR3, the DNA is TGTGCCAGCAGTCTACGGACAGGGGCAAATGAGCAGTTCTTC. The chain couples TRBV27 to TRBJ2-1, with 9 bases aligning to TRBD1. The CDR3 has 14 residues. V lost 5 bases to trimming and J lost 7 bases; unmatched junction nucleotides: 6. The germline V gene encodes CDR1 MNHEY and CDR2 SMNVEV (reference sequence).

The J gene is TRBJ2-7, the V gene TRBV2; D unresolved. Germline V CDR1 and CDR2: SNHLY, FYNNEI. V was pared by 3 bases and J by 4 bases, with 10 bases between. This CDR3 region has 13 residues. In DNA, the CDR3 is TGTGCCAGCAGTGAGAGGATTTTTTACGAGCAGTACTTC. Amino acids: CASSERIFYEQYF.

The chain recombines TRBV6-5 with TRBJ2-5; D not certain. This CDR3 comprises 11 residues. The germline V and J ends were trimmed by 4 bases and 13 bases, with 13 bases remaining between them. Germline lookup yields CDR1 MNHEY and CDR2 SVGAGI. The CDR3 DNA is TGTGCCAGCAGTTTTCTTCAGGCTGTGTACTTC. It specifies CASSFLQAVYF.

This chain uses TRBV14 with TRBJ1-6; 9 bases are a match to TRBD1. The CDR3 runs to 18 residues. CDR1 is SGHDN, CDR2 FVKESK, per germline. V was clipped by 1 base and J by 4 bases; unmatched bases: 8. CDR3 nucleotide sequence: TGTGCCAGCAGCCAAGGATTTCGACAGGGGGAGTATAATTCACCCCTCCACTTT. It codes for CASSQGFRQGEYNSPLHF. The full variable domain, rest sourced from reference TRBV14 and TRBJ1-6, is EAGVTQFPSHSVIEKGQTVTLRCDPISGHDNLYWYRRVMGKEIKFLLHFVKESKQDESGMPNNRFLAERTGGTYSTLKVQPAELEDSGVYFCASSQGFRQGEYNSPLHFGNGTRLTVT.

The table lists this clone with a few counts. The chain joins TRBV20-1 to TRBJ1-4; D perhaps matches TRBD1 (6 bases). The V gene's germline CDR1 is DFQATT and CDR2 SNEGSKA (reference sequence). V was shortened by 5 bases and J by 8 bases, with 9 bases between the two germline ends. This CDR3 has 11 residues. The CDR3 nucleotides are TGCAGTGCTCGAACAGGGGAAAAACTGTTTTTT. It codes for CSARTGEKLFF.

CDR3 region: CASSILPQPQHF. The CDR3 DNA reads TGTGCCAGTAGTATTCTCCCTCAGCCCCAGCATTTT. This rearrangement joins TRBV19 to TRBJ1-5; D is unclear. V lost 3 bases and J lost 6, with 6 bases in between. CDR1 is LNHDA and CDR2 is SQIVND in the germline V gene (reference sequence). This CDR3 region has 12 residues. The full variable domain, with the rest looked up from reference TRBV19 and TRBJ1-5, is DGGITQSPKYLFRKEGQNVTLSCEQNLNHDAMYWYRQDPGQGLRLIYYSQIVNDFQKGDIAEGYSVSREKKESFPLTVTSAQKNPTAFYLCASSILPQPQHFGDGTRLSIL.

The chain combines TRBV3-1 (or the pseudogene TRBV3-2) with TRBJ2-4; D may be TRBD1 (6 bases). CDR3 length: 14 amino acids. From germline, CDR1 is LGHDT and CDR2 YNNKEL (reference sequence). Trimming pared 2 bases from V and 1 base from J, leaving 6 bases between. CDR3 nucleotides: TGTGCCAGCAGCCAACAGGGGGCCAAAAACATTCAGTACTTC. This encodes CASSQQGAKNIQYF.

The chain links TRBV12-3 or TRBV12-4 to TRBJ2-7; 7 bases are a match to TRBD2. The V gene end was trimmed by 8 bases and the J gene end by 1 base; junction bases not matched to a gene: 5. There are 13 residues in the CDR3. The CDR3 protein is CASRGVRSYEQYF. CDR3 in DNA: TGTGCCAGCCGGGGGGTAAGGTCCTACGAGCAGTACTTC.

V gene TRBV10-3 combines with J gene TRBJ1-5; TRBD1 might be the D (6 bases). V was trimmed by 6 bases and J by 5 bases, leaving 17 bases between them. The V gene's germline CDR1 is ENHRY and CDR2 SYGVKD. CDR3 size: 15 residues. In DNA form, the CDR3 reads TGTGCCATCAGCTCCGACAGGAGTGGCGATCAGCCCCAGCATTTT. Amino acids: CAISSDRSGDQPQHF.

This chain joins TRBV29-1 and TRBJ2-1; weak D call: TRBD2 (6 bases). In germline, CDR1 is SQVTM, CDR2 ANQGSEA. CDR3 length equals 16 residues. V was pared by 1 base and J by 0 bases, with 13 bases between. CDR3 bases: TGCAGCGTTGAAGGGAAGGGGACTTCCTCCTACAATGAGCAGTTCTTC. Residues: CSVEGKGTSSYNEQFF.

CDR3 loop: CSVVTSTANQPQHF. The DNA for the CDR3 is TGCAGCGTTGTAACTTCGACAGCCAATCAGCCCCAGCATTTT. The chain couples TRBV29-1 to TRBJ1-5, with a weak D call TRBD1 (5 bases). The CDR3 extends over 14 amino acids. With 4 bases removed from V and 3 bases from J, the gap between germline ends came to 13 bases. From germline, CDR1 is SQVTM and CDR2 ANQGSEA.

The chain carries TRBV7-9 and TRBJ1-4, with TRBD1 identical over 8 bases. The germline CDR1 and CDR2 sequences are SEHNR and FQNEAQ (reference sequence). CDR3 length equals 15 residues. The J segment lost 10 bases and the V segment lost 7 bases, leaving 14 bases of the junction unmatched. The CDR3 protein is CASIPSTGQGRKLFF. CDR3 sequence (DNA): TGTGCCAGCATCCCTTCTACCGGACAGGGCCGAAAACTGTTTTTT.